The T cell receptor beta chain under discussion was sequenced for a study of blood T cell repertoires in COVID-19 (dated by TCRdb to the early 2020s). Regarding the study in general: Samples from collaborators originated in the United States, Italy and Spain and spanned both the acute and convalescent phases of COVID-19. Deeply sampled blood TCRbeta repertoires from subjects exposed to, actively infected with, or recovered from COVID-19 were included in the dataset. The samples were drawn from the first 160 participants of the ongoing ImmuneRACE study and from over a thousand subjects provided by 6 global collaborators. Where available, HLA class I and class II types were taken from metadata supplied by the sample provider and were not determined by assay-based typing. The sample metadata nearly always contained a de-identified subject ID, COVID-19 status, age in years and sex. The prospective study material was composed of cDNA or gDNA derived from T cells, B-cell-depleted T cells, or PBMCs. The repertoires were released in a freely available public database intended as a resource for research on the immune response to SARS-CoV-2.

According to the germline V gene (reference sequence), CDR1 reads SGHKS and CDR2 reads YYEKEE. The CDR3 measures 16 amino acids from cysteine to phenylalanine. The entry retains the CDR3 DNA only, 48 bases that are in frame from base 1. V and J are trimmed by 4 bases and 1 base, and the gene matches miss 9 bases of the junction. TCRbeta CDR3 regions were amplified from genomic DNA using the immunoSEQ Assay, a bias-controlled multiplex PCR. In the paper's pipeline: Nucleated cell counts per sample were estimated from amplification of reference gene primers within the assay. Sequence reads were collapsed and filtered to measure the absolute abundance of every unique TCRbeta CDR3 rearrangement. For each sample, productive Simpson clonality was calculated by taking the square root of Simpson's diversity index across productive rearrangements. TCRdb retrieved this table from immuneACCESS and kept in-frame rearrangements only. Not all clones are present; in checked studies, unresolved V genes account for under half, and no reason is known for the remainder. V and J calls and clone size follow that table, whereas D and trimming were derived from the DNA. This sample comprises about 310,000 clones, around nine tenths of them detected only once. The ten largest clones capture around a tenth of the sample.

A note on this clone: Its binding antigen is unknown. No clone much larger than this one lies a single base away; base qualities are absent.

Broad study findings and their caveats: The quantity of clinical and demographic metadata differed by source and by participant and was supplied without curation.

Enrolling through a virtual design, the prospective study's participants ranged in age from roughly 18 to 95 years and lived across about two dozen United States geographic areas. In the prospective study, cohorts were assigned on the basis of participant-reported clinical history obtained from a screening survey and a study questionnaire. Recovered participants in ImmuneRACE Cohort 3 were defined by two consecutive negative NP/OP PCR tests, clearance by a healthcare professional, or resolution of symptoms. In the prospective study, mobile phlebotomists collected whole blood, serum and a nasopharyngeal or oropharyngeal swab from each participant. Additional blood draws and questionnaires over an approximately 2-month period could optionally be provided by prospective study participants. Before DNA extraction, prospective study blood samples were shipped either frozen or at room temperature.

This TCR was recovered from a woman aged 40 to 50 who had recovered from COVID-19. The chain uses TRBV5-5 and TRBJ2-3; 7 bases in the junction line up with TRBD2. Source material: PBMCs or T cells enriched from blood (not recorded which). The CDR3 protein: CASSPKRSGGTDTQYF. The DNA reads as follows: TGTGCCAGCAGCCCGAAGAGGAGCGGGGGCACAGATACGCAGTATTTT. The reference TRBV5-5 and TRBJ2-3 proteins fill in what lies around the CDR3, so the full variable domain reads DAGVTQSPTHLIKTRGQQVTLRCSPISGHKSVSWYQQVLGQGPQFIFQYYEKEERGRGNFPDRFSARQFPNYSSELNVNALLLGDSALYLCASSPKRSGGTDTQYFGPGTRLTVL.